The rows below give T cell receptor beta chains drawn from one sample of a study of beta chain features in type 1 diabetes. Sequencing was performed with immunoSEQ multiplex PCR; in TCRdb, only in-frame clones are kept and a portion is missing. The sample has 300,000 to 450,000 clones, roughly a fifth seen once. Sequencing used naive CD4+ T cells from blood. The origin of the receptors is a woman under 30 in good health. Each CDR3 is given with its conserved first and last residue. Each record gives: D gene, J gene, V gene, clone size, CDR3 DNA, CDR3 protein. The D gene is left open where the match is weak. The listing skips clone size in some rows; elsewhere it reads once, few, many or a size class.

d_gene: NA
j_gene: TRBJ1-2
v_gene: TRBV7-9
abundance: few
CDR3nt: TGTGCCAGCAGCCCCGTCTCAGGGGTCTATGGCTACACCTTC
CDR3aa: CASSPVSGVYGYTF

d_gene: NA
j_gene: TRBJ1-2
v_gene: TRBV2
abundance: NA
CDR3nt: TGTGCCAGCTCCGATGGAACGGGGTATGGCTACACCTTC
CDR3aa: CASSDGTGYGYTF

d_gene: NA
j_gene: TRBJ1-1
v_gene: TRBV27
abundance: NA
CDR3nt: TGTGCCAGCAGTTTAGGGCAGGGATGGACTGAAGCTTTCTTT
CDR3aa: CASSLGQGWTEAFF

d_gene: TRBD1
j_gene: TRBJ2-3
v_gene: TRBV5-1
abundance: few
CDR3nt: TGCGCCAGCAGACGAATCGGACAGGGGGCGATTAGCACAGATACGCAGTATTTT
CDR3aa: CASRRIGQGAISTDTQYF

d_gene: NA
j_gene: TRBJ1-1
v_gene: TRBV2
abundance: NA
CDR3nt: TGTGCCAGACGGTACAGGGAGCAGTCGAATCGGGCTTTCTTT
CDR3aa: CARRYREQSNRAFF

d_gene: NA
j_gene: TRBJ1-1
v_gene: TRBV29-1
abundance: NA
CDR3nt: TGCAGCGCCCACTCACCGAACACTGAAGCTTTCTTT
CDR3aa: CSAHSPNTEAFF

d_gene: TRBD2
j_gene: TRBJ2-1
v_gene: TRBV15
abundance: few
CDR3nt: TGTGCCACCCGGGCTCGGGAGGGCCGAAATGAGCAGTTCTTC
CDR3aa: CATRAREGRNEQFF

d_gene: TRBD1
j_gene: TRBJ2-7
v_gene: TRBV5-4
abundance: few
CDR3nt: TGTGCCAGCAGCTTGCAACAGGGGCTCCGGGAGCAGTACTTC
CDR3aa: CASSLQQGLREQYF

d_gene: NA
j_gene: TRBJ1-4
v_gene: TRBV30
abundance: few
CDR3nt: TGTGCCTGGAGCCTACAGGGTCTTGAAAAACTGTTTTTT
CDR3aa: CAWSLQGLEKLFF

d_gene: TRBD2
j_gene: TRBJ2-2
v_gene: TRBV5-4
abundance: NA
CDR3nt: TGTGCCAGCAGCCTCAATAGCGGGAGTGCCGGGGAGCTGTTTTTT
CDR3aa: CASSLNSGSAGELFF

d_gene: NA
j_gene: TRBJ2-3
v_gene: TRBV9
abundance: NA
CDR3nt: TGTGCCAGCAGCGTAGAAGCTCTGCGGGCAGATACGCAGTATTTT
CDR3aa: CASSVEALRADTQYF

d_gene: TRBD1
j_gene: TRBJ2-7
v_gene: TRBV11-2
abundance: NA
CDR3nt: TGTGCCAGCAGTTGGACAGGGGGCACCTACGAGCAGTACTTC
CDR3aa: CASSWTGGTYEQYF

d_gene: TRBD1
j_gene: TRBJ1-1
v_gene: TRBV5-1
abundance: few
CDR3nt: TGCGCCAGCAGCCTGCTAGGACAGGGTGAAGCTTTCTTT
CDR3aa: CASSLLGQGEAFF

d_gene: TRBD1
j_gene: TRBJ2-3
v_gene: TRBV5-8
abundance: NA
CDR3nt: TGTGCCAGCAGCTCTGGACAGGGATCAGATACGCAGTATTTT
CDR3aa: CASSSGQGSDTQYF

d_gene: TRBD1
j_gene: TRBJ2-7
v_gene: TRBV30
abundance: NA
CDR3nt: TGTGCCTGGAACCGACCAAGGACAGGGGCTAGGGAGCAGTACTTC
CDR3aa: CAWNRPRTGAREQYF